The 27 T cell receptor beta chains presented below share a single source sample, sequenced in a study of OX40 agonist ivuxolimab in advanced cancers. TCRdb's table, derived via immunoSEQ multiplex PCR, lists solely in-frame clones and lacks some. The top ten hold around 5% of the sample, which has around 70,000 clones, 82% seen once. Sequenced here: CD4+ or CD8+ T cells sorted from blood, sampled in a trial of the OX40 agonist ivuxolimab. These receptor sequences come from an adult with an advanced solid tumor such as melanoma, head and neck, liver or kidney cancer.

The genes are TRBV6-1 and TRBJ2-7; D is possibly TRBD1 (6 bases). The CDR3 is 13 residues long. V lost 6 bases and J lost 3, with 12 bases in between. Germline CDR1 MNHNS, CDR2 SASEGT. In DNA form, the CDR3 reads TGTGCCAGCAGCGTTAAACAGGGCTACGAGCAGTACTTC. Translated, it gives CASSVKQGYEQYF.

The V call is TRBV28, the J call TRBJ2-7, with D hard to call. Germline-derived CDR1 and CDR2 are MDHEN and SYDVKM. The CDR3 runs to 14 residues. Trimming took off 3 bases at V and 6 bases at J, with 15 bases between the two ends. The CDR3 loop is CASSFAPRWGEQYF. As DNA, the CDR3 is TGTGCCAGCAGTTTTGCCCCAAGGTGGGGCGAGCAGTACTTC.

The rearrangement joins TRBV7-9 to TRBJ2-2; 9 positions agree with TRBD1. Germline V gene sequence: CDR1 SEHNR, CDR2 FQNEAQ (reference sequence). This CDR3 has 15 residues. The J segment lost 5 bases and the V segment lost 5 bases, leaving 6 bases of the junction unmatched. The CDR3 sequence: CASSPRTGETGELFF. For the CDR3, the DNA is TGTGCCAGCAGCCCCCGGACAGGGGAGACCGGGGAGCTGTTTTTT.

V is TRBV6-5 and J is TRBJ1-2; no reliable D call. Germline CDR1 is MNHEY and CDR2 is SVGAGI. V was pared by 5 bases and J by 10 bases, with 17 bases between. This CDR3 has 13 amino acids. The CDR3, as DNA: TGTGCCAGCAGTCCTAATTGGGTCGATGACTACACCTTC. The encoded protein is CASSPNWVDDYTF.

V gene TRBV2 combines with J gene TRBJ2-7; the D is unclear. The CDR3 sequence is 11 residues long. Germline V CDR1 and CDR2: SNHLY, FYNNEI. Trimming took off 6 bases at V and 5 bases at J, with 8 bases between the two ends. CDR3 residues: CASRYGNEQYF. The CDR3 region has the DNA TGTGCCAGCAGGTATGGGAACGAGCAGTACTTC.

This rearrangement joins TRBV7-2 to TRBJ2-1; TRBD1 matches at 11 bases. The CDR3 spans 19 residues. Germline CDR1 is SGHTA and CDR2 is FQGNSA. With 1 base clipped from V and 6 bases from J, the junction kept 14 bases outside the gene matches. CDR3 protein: CASSLVRFTGTGGSNEQFF. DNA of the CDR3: TGTGCCAGCAGCTTAGTAAGGTTTACCGGGACAGGGGGGAGCAATGAGCAGTTCTTC.

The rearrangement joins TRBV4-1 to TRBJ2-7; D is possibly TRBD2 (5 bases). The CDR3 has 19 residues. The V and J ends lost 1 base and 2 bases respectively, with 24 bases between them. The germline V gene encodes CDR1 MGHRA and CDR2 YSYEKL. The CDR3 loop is CASSQAPIQTRLDAYEQYF. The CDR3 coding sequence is TGCGCCAGCAGCCAAGCCCCGATTCAAACTAGGCTTGACGCCTACGAGCAGTACTTC.

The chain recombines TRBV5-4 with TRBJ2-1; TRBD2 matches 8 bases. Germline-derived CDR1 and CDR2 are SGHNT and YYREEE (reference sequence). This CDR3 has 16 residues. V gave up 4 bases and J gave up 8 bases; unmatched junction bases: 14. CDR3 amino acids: CASSPPLRGAGDEQFF. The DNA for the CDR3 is TGTGCCAGCAGCCCACCTCTGCGGGGGGCTGGGGATGAGCAGTTCTTC.

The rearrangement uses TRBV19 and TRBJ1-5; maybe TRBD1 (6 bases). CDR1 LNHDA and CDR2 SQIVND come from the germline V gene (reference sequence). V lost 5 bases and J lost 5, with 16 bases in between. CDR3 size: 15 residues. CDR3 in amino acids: CASSLSDSYYQPQHF. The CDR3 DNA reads TGTGCCAGTAGTCTATCGGACAGCTATTATCAGCCCCAGCATTTT.

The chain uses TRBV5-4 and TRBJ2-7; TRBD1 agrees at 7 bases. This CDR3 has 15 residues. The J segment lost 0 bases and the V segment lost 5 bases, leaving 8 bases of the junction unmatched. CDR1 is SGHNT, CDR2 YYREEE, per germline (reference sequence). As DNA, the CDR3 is TGTGCCAGCAGTTCCCCGGGACAGAGCTCCTACGAGCAGTACTTC. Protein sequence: CASSSPGQSSYEQYF.

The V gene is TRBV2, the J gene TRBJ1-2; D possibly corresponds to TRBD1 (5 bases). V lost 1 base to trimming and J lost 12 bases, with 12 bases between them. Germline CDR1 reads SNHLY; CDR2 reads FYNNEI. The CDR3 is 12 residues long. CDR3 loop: CASSEGTPNDTF. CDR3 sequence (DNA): TGTGCCAGCAGTGAAGGGACACCCAATGACACCTTC.

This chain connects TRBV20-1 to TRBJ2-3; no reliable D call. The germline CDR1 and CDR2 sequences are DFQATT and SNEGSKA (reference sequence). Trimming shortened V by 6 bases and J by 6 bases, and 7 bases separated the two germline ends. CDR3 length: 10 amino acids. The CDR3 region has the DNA TGCAGTGCCTCAACCGATACGCAGTATTTT. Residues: CSASTDTQYF.

In nucleotides, the CDR3 is TGTGCCAGCAGTGAAGGGACCAGGGGGCCCTCTGAAAAACTGTTTTTT. Translating gives CASSEGTRGPSEKLFF. V gene TRBV6-1 combines with J gene TRBJ1-4, with 8 bases identical to TRBD1. V lost 1 base and J lost 7; bases outside the gene matches: 8. Looked up from germline, CDR1 is MNHNS and CDR2 is SASEGT. The CDR3 length is 16 residues.

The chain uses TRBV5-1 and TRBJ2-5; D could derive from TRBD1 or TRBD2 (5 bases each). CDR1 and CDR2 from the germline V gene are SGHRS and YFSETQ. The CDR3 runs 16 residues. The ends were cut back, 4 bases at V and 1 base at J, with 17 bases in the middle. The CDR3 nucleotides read TGCGCCAGCAGCGCGGGCCTCGGGACGGCCCAAGAGACCCAGTACTTC. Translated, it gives CASSAGLGTAQETQYF.

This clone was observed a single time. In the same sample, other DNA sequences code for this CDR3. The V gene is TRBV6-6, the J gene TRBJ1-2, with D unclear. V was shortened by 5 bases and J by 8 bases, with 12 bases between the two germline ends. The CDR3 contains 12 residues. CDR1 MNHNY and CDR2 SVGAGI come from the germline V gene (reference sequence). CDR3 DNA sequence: TGTGCCAGCAGTCCGGGGAATTACGGCTACACCTTC. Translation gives CASSPGNYGYTF.

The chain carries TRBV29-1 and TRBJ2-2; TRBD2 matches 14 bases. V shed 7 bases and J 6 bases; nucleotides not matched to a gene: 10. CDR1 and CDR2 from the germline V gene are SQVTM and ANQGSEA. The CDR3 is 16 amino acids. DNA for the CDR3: TGCAGCGCAAAAAGGGGACTAGCGGGGGAAGCCGGGGAGCTGTTTTTT. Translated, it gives CSAKRGLAGEAGELFF.

CDR3 nucleotides: TGTGCCAGAAGCTTGTTGAAGGGACAGGGGAATCAGCCCCAGCATTTT. As protein: CARSLLKGQGNQPQHF. The chain links TRBV5-3 to TRBJ1-5; 10 bases map to TRBD1. TRBV5-3 is an open reading frame whose function is uncertain. This CDR3 is built from 16 residues. V gave up 1 base and J gave up 4 bases; unmatched junction bases: 5.

As DNA, the CDR3 is TGCGCCAGCAGGCAAATAGGGGGTACCTACGAGCAGTACTTC. Protein: CASRQIGGTYEQYF. The gene calls are TRBV5-1 and TRBJ2-7, with D possibly being TRBD1 (6 bases). This CDR3 region has 14 residues. The V gene's germline CDR1 is SGHRS and CDR2 YFSETQ. Trimming removed 5 bases at V and 2 bases at J, with 14 bases between.

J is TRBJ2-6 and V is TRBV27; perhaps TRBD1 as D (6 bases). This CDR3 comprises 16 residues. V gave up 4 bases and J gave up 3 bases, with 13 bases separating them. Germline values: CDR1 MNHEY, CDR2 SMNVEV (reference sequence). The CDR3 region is CASSWFAGVGANVLTF. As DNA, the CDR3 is TGTGCCAGCAGTTGGTTCGCAGGGGTTGGGGCCAACGTCCTGACTTTC.

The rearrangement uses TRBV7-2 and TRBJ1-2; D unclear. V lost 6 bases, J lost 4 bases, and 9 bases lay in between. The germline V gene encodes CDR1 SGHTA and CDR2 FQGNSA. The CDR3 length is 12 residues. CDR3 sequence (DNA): TGTGCCAGCAGTCCCAGAGTCTATGGCTACACCTTC. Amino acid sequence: CASSPRVYGYTF.

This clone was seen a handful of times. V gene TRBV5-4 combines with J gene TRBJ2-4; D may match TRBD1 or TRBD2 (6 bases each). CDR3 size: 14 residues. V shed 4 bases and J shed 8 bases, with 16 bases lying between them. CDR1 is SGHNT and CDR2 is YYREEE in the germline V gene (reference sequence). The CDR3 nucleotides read TGTGCCAGCAGCGTAGGAGGGGGAAGAGACATTCAGTACTTC. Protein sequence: CASSVGGGRDIQYF.

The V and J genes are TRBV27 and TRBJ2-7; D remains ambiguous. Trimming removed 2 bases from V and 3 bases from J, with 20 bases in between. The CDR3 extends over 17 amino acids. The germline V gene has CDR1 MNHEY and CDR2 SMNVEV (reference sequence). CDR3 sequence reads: CASSLNPPLSRNYEQYF. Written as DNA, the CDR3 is TGTGCCAGCAGTTTAAACCCCCCGCTTAGCAGAAACTACGAGCAGTACTTC.

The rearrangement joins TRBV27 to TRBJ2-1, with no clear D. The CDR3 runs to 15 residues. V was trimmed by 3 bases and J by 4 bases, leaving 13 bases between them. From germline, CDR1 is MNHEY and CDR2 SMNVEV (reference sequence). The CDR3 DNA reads TGTGCCAGCAGTTTTAAGGGCCCTTCTTACAATGAGCAGTTCTTC. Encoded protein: CASSFKGPSYNEQFF.

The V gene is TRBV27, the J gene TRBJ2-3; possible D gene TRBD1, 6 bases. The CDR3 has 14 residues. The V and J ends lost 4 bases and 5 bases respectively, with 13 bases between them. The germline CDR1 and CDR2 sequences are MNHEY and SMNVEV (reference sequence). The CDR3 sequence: CASSWTVKGDTQYF. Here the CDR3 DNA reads TGTGCCAGCAGTTGGACAGTTAAAGGAGATACGCAGTATTTT.

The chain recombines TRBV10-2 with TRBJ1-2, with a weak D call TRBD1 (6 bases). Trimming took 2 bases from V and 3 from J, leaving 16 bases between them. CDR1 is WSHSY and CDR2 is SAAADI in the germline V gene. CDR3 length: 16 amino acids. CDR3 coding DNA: TGCGCCAGCAGTGAGATAGGCACAGGGAGTCACTATGGCTACACCTTC. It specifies CASSEIGTGSHYGYTF.

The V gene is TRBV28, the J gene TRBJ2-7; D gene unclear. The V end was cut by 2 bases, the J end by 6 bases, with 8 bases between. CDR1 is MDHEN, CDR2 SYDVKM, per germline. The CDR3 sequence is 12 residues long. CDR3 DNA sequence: TGTGCCAGCAGTTTAAGGTCTCGCGAGCAGTACTTC. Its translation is CASSLRSREQYF.

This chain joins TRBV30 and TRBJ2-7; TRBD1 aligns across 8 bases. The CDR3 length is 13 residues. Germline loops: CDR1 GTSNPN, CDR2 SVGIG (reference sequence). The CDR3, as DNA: TGTCCCTCGGCGACAGGGGACCACTACGAGCAGTACTTC. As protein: CPSATGDHYEQYF. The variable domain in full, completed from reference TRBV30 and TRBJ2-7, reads SQTIHQWPATLVQPVGSPLSLECTVEGTSNPNLYWYRQAAGRGLQLLFYSVGIGQISSEVPQNLSASRPQDRQFILSSKKLLLSDSGFYLCPSATGDHYEQYFGPGTRLTVT.